The rows below give T cell receptor beta chains drawn from one sample of a study of CD8 T cells in Susac syndrome. TCRdb processed the immunoSEQ multiplex PCR reads anew with MiXCR; each CDR3 protein has one entry. The sample contains under 250,000 distinct CDR3 sequences, 90% to 95% of which appear only once. The sequenced sample was CD4+ T cells from PBMCs. These receptors were collected from a human donor with multiple sclerosis. Both conserved end residues are trimmed from each CDR3. For some rows the clone size is stated as once, few or many, or as a class when expanded; others skip it.

j_gene | abundance | v_gene | CDR3aa
TRBJ2-5 | . | TRBV18 | ASSPEGGPSETQY
TRBJ1-5 | . | TRBV19 | ASSTVIHSNQPQH
TRBJ2-1 | once | TRBV18 | ASSPGQGATYNEQF
TRBJ2-1 | . | TRBV5-4 | ASSSGRFPYNEQF
TRBJ2-5 | . | TRBV30 | AWRRGGLGQETQY
TRBJ1-5 | . | TRBV28 | ASSSIQAGIGNQPQH
TRBJ2-1 | . | TRBV30 | AWSAGRSYNEQF
TRBJ2-1 | . | TRBV3-1 | ASSPGTSNGNEQF
TRBJ1-2 | . | TRBV7-3 | ASSPQRPISYGYT
TRBJ2-5 | . | TRBV20-1 | SAPPLARQETQY
TRBJ1-2 | . | TRBV29-1 | SVEEGASYGYT
TRBJ1-1 | . | TRBV5-1 | ASSIRDSNTEAF
TRBJ2-3 | . | TRBV15 | ATSSYGQNTDTQY
TRBJ2-3 | once | TRBV20-1 | SARDPGPDTQY
TRBJ2-6 | . | TRBV5-6 | ASSLEWSGGSGANVLT
TRBJ1-3 | . | TRBV19 | ATKSAGNTIY
TRBJ1-1 | . | TRBV29-1 | SVDRGGQNTEAF